This T cell receptor (beta chain) was captured in a study of early stage breast cancer tumors (dated by TCRdb to between 2016 and 2019). As for the study more broadly: Of the 16 invasive breast tumors, about a dozen were found to be estrogen receptor-positive, progesterone receptor-positive and HER2-negative. Of the roughly twelve ER+/PR+/HER2- tumors, eight were classified as invasive ductal carcinomas and four as invasive lobular carcinomas. The average read coverage per sample was roughly 9.6-fold. The samples as a whole yielded roughly 2,700,000 detected templates, corresponding to fewer than 1.4 million unique clonotypes. General conclusions and limits of the study: Bulk genomic DNA sequencing of unsorted cells missed chain pairing and functional markers such as CD4, CD8 and FOXP3. Repertoires from blood resembled normal breast more closely than tumor, and using blood as a reference for each tissue separated tumor from normal in 14 of 16 patients. Enriched TCRB sequences shared across patients were mostly commonly generated sequences, unlikely to play an important role in the tumor microenvironment. Compared with adjacent normal breast tissue, tumors had approximately 2.5-fold higher T cell density and higher clonality. Analysis by tumor subtype was prevented by the small cohort size.

V and J are truncated by 6 bases and 2 bases respectively, leaving an intervening sequence of 11 bases. The CDR3 runs 15 residues from the cysteine to the phenylalanine. Solely the CDR3 DNA is kept, with 45 bases framed from the first base. CDR1 and CDR2, per the germline V gene, are LGHNA and YNFKEQ. Of note for this clone: It has no known antigen specificity. No much larger clonotype is one base removed from it; base qualities were not supplied.

Every sample was amplified as two independent genomic DNA replicates, using approximately 550 ng for blood and roughly 1.6 ug for tumor or normal breast. Following the manufacturer's instructions, the ImmunoSeq Intro kit was used to carry out TCRB sequencing on genomic DNA. Multiplex PCR ran around 29 cycles with proprietary primers and spike-in control sequences for absolute quantification. Single-end 150-bp reads were used to sequence an 87-bp fragment covering the CDR3 and the flanking V and J genes. Seven samples, with two replicates for each sample, were multiplexed per lane of an Illumina MiSeq using version 3.0 chemistry. The paper's data handling went like this. Raw data were processed by the vendor's proprietary pipeline, with both replicates merged into one result per sample. To define clonotypes, the study grouped productive rearrangements that shared the V-gene family, CDR3 amino acid sequence and J-gene segment. Clonality was calculated as 1 minus the normalized Shannon entropy (Pielou evenness) of TCRB abundances. T cell density was estimated by dividing total templates by the number of input cells inferred from the DNA input amount. Total repertoire diversity and clonality were estimated with Recon using default parameters. A clonotype was considered tumor-enriched if its abundance in tumor exceeded 0.1% and was at least 32-fold higher than its abundance in normal breast. The clones in this table, taken by TCRdb from immuneACCESS, are in-frame only. Not every clone is retained; where verified, under half of the shortfall comes from an unresolved V gene, and the cause of the rest is unknown. V, J and clone size derive from that table, while D and trimming were established from the DNA sequence. This sample is represented by about 51,000 clones; 78% of them were singletons. Roughly 3.4% of the sample is taken by the ten largest.

The study profiled bulk TCR beta-chain repertoires in matched peripheral blood, tumor and adjacent normal breast tissue taken from over 15 patients with early-stage breast cancer. Before surgery, whole blood (roughly 5-11 mL) was collected into EDTA tubes and processed within 2 hours. Peripheral blood mononuclear cells were isolated by Ficoll-Paque centrifugation in SepMate-50 tubes. PBMCs were cryopreserved in aliquots of roughly 2 to 4.5 million cells in approximately 90% FBS with around 10% DMSO and kept in liquid nitrogen. The Qiagen AllPrep DNA/RNA Mini kit was used to extract genomic DNA. Sequencing was performed on blood. The clonotype comes from a person in their 40s with breast cancer. The V and J genes are TRBV4-2 and TRBJ2-6, with the D segment identity uncertain. In nucleotides, the sequence is TGTGCCAGCAGTGGCGGCACCGCTGGGGCCAACGTCCTGACTTTC. Its amino acids are CASSGGTAGANVLTF.